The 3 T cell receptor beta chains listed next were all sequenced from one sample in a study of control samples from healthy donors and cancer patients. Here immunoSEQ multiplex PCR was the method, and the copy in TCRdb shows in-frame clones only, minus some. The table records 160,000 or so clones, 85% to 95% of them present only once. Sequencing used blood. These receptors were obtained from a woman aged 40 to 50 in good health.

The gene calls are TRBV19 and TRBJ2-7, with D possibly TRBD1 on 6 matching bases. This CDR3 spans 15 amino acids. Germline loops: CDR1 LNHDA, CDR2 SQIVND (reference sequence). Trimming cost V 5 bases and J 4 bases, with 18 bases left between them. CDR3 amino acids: CASSAPTGGGYEQYF. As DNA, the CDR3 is TGTGCCAGTAGTGCTCCGACAGGAGGAGGATACGAGCAGTACTTC.

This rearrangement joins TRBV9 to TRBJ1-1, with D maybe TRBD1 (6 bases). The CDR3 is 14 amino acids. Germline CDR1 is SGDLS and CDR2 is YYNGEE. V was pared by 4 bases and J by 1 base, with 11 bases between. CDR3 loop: CASSPEQGNTEAFF. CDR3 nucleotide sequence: TGTGCCAGCAGCCCCGAACAGGGGAACACTGAAGCTTTCTTT.

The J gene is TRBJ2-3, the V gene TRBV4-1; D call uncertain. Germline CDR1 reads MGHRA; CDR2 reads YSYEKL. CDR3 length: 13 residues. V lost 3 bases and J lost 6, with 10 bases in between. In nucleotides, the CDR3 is TGCGCCAGCAGCCAGCAAGTAACGGATACGCAGTATTTT. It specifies CASSQQVTDTQYF.